One sample yielded the 7 T cell receptor beta chains listed below, sequenced in a study of T cells in Graves' hyperthyroidism and ophthalmopathy. The investigators amplified TCR beta CDR3 regions from RNA transcripts. Researchers ran a first-round RT-PCR on the TCR CDR3 using the HTBI primer set. TCRdb independently ran MiXCR on the multiplex PCR reads; one entry per CDR3 protein. The sample lists 280,000 or so distinct CDR3 sequences, less than 30% seen once, with over 25% in the top ten. Sequencing used blood. The receptors stem from a man aged 40-55 years with Graves' hyperthyroidism that later progressed to Graves' ophthalmopathy.

The genes are TRBV6-5 and TRBJ1-1; D might be TRBD1 (5 bases). Germline V CDR1 and CDR2: MNHEY, SVGAGI. This CDR3 has 15 residues. V lost 0 bases, J lost 5 bases, and 13 bases lay in between. CDR3 nucleotides: TGTGCCAGCAGTTACTCCTGGGGGAGTGGTACTGAAGCTTTCTTT. Translating it yields CASSYSWGSGTEAFF.

The V gene is TRBV6-2 or TRBV6-3, the J gene TRBJ2-7, with 9 nucleotides matching TRBD2. V dropped 6 bases and J dropped 2; count of bases not matched to a gene: 8. CDR1 MNHEY and CDR2 SVGEGT come from the germline V gene. This CDR3 is 15 amino acids long. The CDR3 reads CASSPTLAGTYEQYF. The CDR3 DNA sequence: TGTGCCAGCAGCCCCACGCTAGCGGGAACCTACGAGCAGTACTTC.

J is TRBJ1-2 and V is TRBV19; D unclear. The CDR3 contains 14 residues. Germline CDR1 and CDR2: LNHDA and SQIVND (reference sequence). The V gene lost 1 base and the J gene lost 8 bases, with 14 bases spanning the gap. CDR3 protein: CASSIGGAGEGYTF. CDR3 nucleotides: TGTGCCAGTAGTATAGGCGGAGCAGGAGAGGGCTACACCTTC. Full variable domain (remainder filled in from reference TRBV19 and TRBJ1-2): DGGITQSPKYLFRKEGQNVTLSCEQNLNHDAMYWYRQDPGQGLRLIYYSQIVNDFQKGDIAEGYSVSREKKESFPLTVTSAQKNPTAFYLCASSIGGAGEGYTFGSGTRLTVV.

This clonotype has only a few counts. The V gene is TRBV12-5, the J gene TRBJ2-7; the D gene is possibly TRBD1 (5 bases). The CDR3 runs 16 residues. Germline loops: CDR1 LGHNT, CDR2 FRNRAP. Trimming shortened V by 1 base and J by 5 bases, and 18 bases separated the two germline ends. This chain's CDR3 is CASGLGQGGVQDEQYF. The DNA of the CDR3 is TGTGCTAGTGGTTTGGGGCAGGGTGGCGTCCAGGACGAGCAGTACTTC.

In this sample, this clonotype turned up many times. The chain couples TRBV5-1 to TRBJ1-2; D ambiguous. This CDR3 contains 13 residues. In germline, CDR1 is SGHRS, CDR2 YFSETQ. V lost 4 bases and J lost 4, with 11 bases in between. CDR3 DNA sequence: TGCGCCAGCAGCCAATGGGCGACCTATGGCTACACCTTC. This sequence encodes CASSQWATYGYTF.

In this sample, this clonotype turned up many times. The V gene is TRBV5-5, the J gene TRBJ2-7; D is perhaps TRBD2 (5 bases). The CDR3 is made up of 14 amino acids. Germline loops: CDR1 SGHKS, CDR2 YYEKEE (reference sequence). V gave up 0 bases and J gave up 2 bases, with 9 bases separating them. This chain's CDR3 is CASSLAGSAYEQYF. CDR3 DNA: TGTGCCAGCAGCTTGGCGGGGAGCGCCTACGAGCAGTACTTC.

Ten or more counts support this clonotype. The rearrangement uses TRBV20-1 and TRBJ2-6; no firm D call. Trimming left V 2 bases short and J 0 bases short, with 5 bases between. The CDR3 extends over 14 amino acids. The germline CDR1 and CDR2 sequences are DFQATT and SNEGSKA (reference sequence). The CDR3 protein is CSARQTSGANVLTF. The CDR3 DNA reads TGCAGTGCTAGACAAACCTCTGGGGCCAACGTCCTGACTTTC.